This TCR beta chain was observed in a study of blood T cell repertoires in COVID-19. About the research overall: Researchers got acute and convalescent COVID-19 samples from the United States, Italy and Spain.

Patients of the Seattle cohort, enrolled during active infection, were followed longitudinally. Method: immunoSEQ multiplex PCR; TCRdb's copy keeps in-frame clones and lacks some. Of a few hundred thousand clones listed, approximately 89% are singletons. In this sample, this clone turned up once. J was trimmed by 3 bases and V by 5 bases; bases with no gene match: 5. Germline V lookup: CDR1 MNHEY, CDR2 SVGAGI. The CDR3 length is 14 residues. The receptor was derived from a woman in her 30s with COVID-19, enrolled during active disease. Sequenced: peripheral blood. This chain uses TRBV6-5 with TRBJ2-7; 9 bases fit TRBD1. CDR3 residues: CASSPRDRDYEQYF. The CDR3 DNA reads as TGTGCCAGCAGTCCCCGGGACAGGGACTACGAGCAGTACTTC.